A single sample gave rise to the 17 T cell receptor beta chains below, sequenced in a study of CD8 T cells in ankylosing spondylitis. TCRdb called the 5' RACE reads again in MiXCR, with one record for every CDR3 protein. The sample consists of some 240,000 distinct CDR3 sequences, more than 20% of them appearing once. What was sequenced was blood, either unsorted or a sorted T cell fraction (not recorded which). These receptors were obtained from a male donor with ankylosing spondylitis or in good health (not recorded which).

The CDR3 loop is CSATGASGSSGANVLTF. CDR3 nucleotides: TGCAGTGCTACGGGGGCTAGCGGGAGCTCTGGGGCCAACGTCCTGACTTTC. The J gene is TRBJ2-6, the V gene TRBV20-1, with 10 bases identical to TRBD2. The CDR3 is made up of 17 amino acids. V was pared by 4 bases and J by 0 bases, with 6 bases of the junction left unmatched. Germline values: CDR1 DFQATT, CDR2 SNEGSKA (reference sequence).

This clonotype occurred a few times. The chain employs TRBV29-1 and TRBJ2-1; D possibly corresponds to TRBD2 (5 bases). CDR1 and CDR2 (germline): SQVTM, ANQGSEA. With 4 bases removed from V and 2 bases from J, the gap between germline ends came to 9 bases. This CDR3 spans 13 amino acids. CDR3 coding DNA: TGCAGCGTTGCGGGGAGAGCCTACAATGAGCAGTTCTTC. Translated, it gives CSVAGRAYNEQFF.

This clonotype appeared a few times. CDR3 nucleotides: TGCAGTGCCACAGTCCGGGACAGGGGAACAGATACGCAGTATTTT. Encoded protein: CSATVRDRGTDTQYF. This rearrangement joins TRBV20-1 to TRBJ2-3; 10 bases align to TRBD1. Germline CDR1 DFQATT, CDR2 SNEGSKA (reference sequence). The CDR3 has 15 amino acids. The V segment lost 6 bases and the J segment 3 bases; nucleotides outside the gene matches: 9.

This clonotype was picked up a small number of times. V is TRBV29-1 and J is TRBJ1-1; 8 nucleotides line up with TRBD1. This CDR3 region has 13 residues. Looked up from germline, CDR1 is SQVTM and CDR2 is ANQGSEA. The V gene end was trimmed by 6 bases and the J gene end by 6 bases; junction bases not matched to a gene: 9. The CDR3 sequence: CSVMHRGAAEAFF. In DNA form, the CDR3 reads TGCAGCGTGATGCACAGGGGGGCGGCTGAAGCTTTCTTT.

This clonotype was picked up a small number of times. This sequence joins TRBV29-1 and TRBJ2-5, with a weak D call TRBD1 (5 bases). CDR3 length: 14 amino acids. V lost 0 bases and J 2 bases, leaving 10 bases between the germline ends. CDR1 SQVTM and CDR2 ANQGSEA come from the germline V gene. The CDR3 sequence: CSVEDPTEQETQYF. The CDR3 region has the DNA TGCAGCGTTGAAGACCCGACAGAACAAGAGACCCAGTACTTC. The full variable domain, its missing parts supplied by reference TRBV29-1 and TRBJ2-5, is SAVISQKPSRDICQRGTSLTIQCQVDSQVTMMFWYRQQPGQSLTLIATANQGSEATYESGFVIDKFPISRPNLTFSTLTVSNMSPEDSSIYLCSVEDPTEQETQYFGPGTRLLVL.

This clonotype showed up just a few times. CDR3 coding DNA: TGCAGCGTTGAAAAGGGAAGTGGCACTGAAGCTTTCTTT. Its protein is CSVEKGSGTEAFF. The chain joins TRBV29-1 to TRBJ1-1, with unresolved D. In germline, CDR1 is SQVTM, CDR2 ANQGSEA. The CDR3 consists of 13 residues. Trimming left V 2 bases short and J 4 bases short, with 11 bases between.

The sample holds many counts of this clonotype. This chain joins TRBV20-1 and TRBJ1-2, with D unclear. This CDR3 comprises 14 residues. Trimming cost V 2 bases and J 4 bases, with 14 bases left between them. The germline CDR1 and CDR2 sequences are DFQATT and SNEGSKA (reference sequence). The CDR3, as DNA: TGCAGTGCTAGAAGGCCGGGGTTTGGCTATGGCTACACCTTC. This sequence encodes CSARRPGFGYGYTF.

This clonotype has ten or more counts. The V gene is TRBV12-3 or TRBV12-4, the J gene TRBJ1-6; 7 nucleotides align to TRBD1. Trimming cost V 1 base and J 6 bases; bases outside gene matches: 3. The CDR3 is 15 amino acids. The CDR3 DNA reads TGTGCCAGCAGTTTAGGGACAGGCTTTAATTCACCCCTCCACTTT. Translating gives CASSLGTGFNSPLHF.

V and J are TRBV12-3 or TRBV12-4 and TRBJ2-1; 9 bases align to TRBD1. The V and J ends lost 5 bases and 4 bases, in that order; junction bases with no gene match: 6. The CDR3 runs to 15 residues. The CDR3 loop is CASSIPGQGYNEQFF. DNA of the CDR3: TGTGCCAGCAGTATACCGGGACAGGGATACAATGAGCAGTTCTTC.

This chain links TRBV20-1 with TRBJ1-5; 7 bases agree with TRBD1. Germline V gives CDR1 DFQATT, CDR2 SNEGSKA (reference sequence). CDR3 size: 14 residues. The V gene end was trimmed by 2 bases and the J gene end by 2 bases; junction bases not matched to a gene: 3. CDR3 DNA sequence: TGCAGTGCTAGACAGGGGGTGGGCAATCAGCCCCAGCATTTT. Protein product: CSARQGVGNQPQHF.

This clonotype turned up a few times. The V gene is TRBV7-3, the J gene TRBJ2-7; D is perhaps TRBD1 or TRBD2 (5 bases each). This CDR3 is built from 13 residues. Between the trimmed V and J ends, which lost 4 bases and 5 bases, there was a span of 12 bases. Germline loops: CDR1 SGHTA, CDR2 FQGTGA. CDR3 nucleotide sequence: TGTGCCAGCAGCTGGGGACCTGAAGACGAGCAGTACTTC. Encoded protein: CASSWGPEDEQYF.

The chain links TRBV7-2 to TRBJ2-1, with 8 bases that match TRBD2. J lost 2 bases, V lost 1 base, and 4 bases had no gene match. Germline CDR1 SGHTA, CDR2 FQGNSA. This CDR3 has 16 amino acids. CDR3 sequence (DNA): TGTGCCAGCAGCTTAGTGGGACTAGGGGCCTACAATGAGCAGTTCTTC. It encodes CASSLVGLGAYNEQFF.

The chain employs TRBV19 and TRBJ2-6, with a tentative D call TRBD2 (5 bases). The CDR3 extends over 15 amino acids. The V gene lost 5 bases and the J gene lost 4 bases, with 12 bases spanning the gap. Germline V CDR1 and CDR2: LNHDA, SQIVND (reference sequence). For the CDR3, the DNA is TGTGCCAGTAGTTCAGGAGGTAAAGGGGCCAACGTCCTGACTTTC. Amino acids: CASSSGGKGANVLTF.

The chain employs TRBV20-1 and TRBJ2-7, with 8 bases that match TRBD1. The length of the CDR3 is 13 residues. Germline V CDR1 and CDR2: DFQATT, SNEGSKA (reference sequence). Trimming at V came to 3 bases and at J to 2 bases, leaving 3 bases not matched to a gene. CDR3 loop: CSARTGDPYEQYF. In DNA, the CDR3 is TGCAGTGCTAGGACAGGGGATCCCTACGAGCAGTACTTC.

This clonotype was observed a handful of times. The chain has TRBV20-1 and TRBJ2-7; 8 bases line up with TRBD1. The J segment lost 4 bases and the V segment lost 1 base, leaving 9 bases of the junction unmatched. Germline V gene sequence: CDR1 DFQATT, CDR2 SNEGSKA (reference sequence). CDR3 length equals 15 residues. CDR3: CSARGSGQGGYEQYF. For the CDR3, the DNA is TGCAGTGCTAGAGGGTCAGGACAGGGCGGATACGAGCAGTACTTC.

As concerns this clonotype: This clone may be a read error of a much larger clone one base away. V gene TRBV11-2 combines with J gene TRBJ2-2; D remains ambiguous. Germline V gene sequence: CDR1 SGHAT, CDR2 FQNNGV. This CDR3 is built from 14 residues. V lost 5 bases to trimming and J lost 4 bases, with 11 bases between them. The CDR3 DNA reads as TGTGCCAGCAGCAATGCCCGGAGCACCGGGGAGCTGTTTTTT. This codes for CASSNARSTGELFF.

V usage is TRBV11-1 and J usage is TRBJ2-7, with TRBD2 matching over 15 bases. J gave up 1 base and V 5 bases, and 9 bases lay outside the gene matches. This CDR3 is 18 amino acids long. CDR1 and CDR2 from the germline V gene are SGHAT and FQDESV (reference sequence). CDR3 nucleotides: TGTGCCAGCAGCCCCTACGGACTAGCGGGGGGGGAATCCTACGAGCAGTACTTC. The encoded protein is CASSPYGLAGGESYEQYF.